The source of this T cell receptor (beta chain) is a study of Graves' ophthalmopathy and Graves' hyperthyroidism. Overall study results and limits: In blood appeared most of the expanded thyroid clonotypes whose frequency exceeded 0.001.

In regard to this clonotype: The antigen is undetermined.

This CDR3 has 16 residues. Trimming removed 4 bases from V and 3 bases from J; junction bases left unmatched: 4. Germline CDR1 is ENHRY and CDR2 is SYGVKD. The authors amplified TCR beta CDR3 regions, and they did so from RNA transcripts for repertoire sequencing. Investigators did first-round RT-PCR with HTBI primers, then second-round multiplex PCR. In TCRdb, the multiplex PCR reads were re-called with MiXCR into one record per CDR3 protein. The table includes over a million distinct CDR3 sequences, 35% to 40% detected once. Only newly diagnosed hyperthyroidism patients aged 18 to 65, with under 2 months' duration, were enrolled. Diagnosis used clinical symptoms, serum thyroxine, TRAb, thyroid ultrasound and orbital computed tomography.

The TCR comes from an adult man with Graves' hyperthyroidism. Sequencing used peripheral blood or thyroid tissue (not recorded which). V usage is TRBV10-3 and J usage is TRBJ2-6, with 9 bases identical to TRBD1. CDR3: CAISATGGVGANVLTF. As DNA, the CDR3 is TGTGCCATCAGTGCAACAGGGGGCGTTGGGGCCAACGTCCTGACTTTC.